Shown below are 10 T cell receptor beta chains from a single sample sequenced in a study of identical twins. TCRdb reprocessed the 5' RACE reads with MiXCR, giving one entry per CDR3 protein. The table includes some 500,000 distinct CDR3 sequences, roughly an eighth detected once. This same sample was also taken into another study, of yellow fever vaccine responses in identical twins.

Specimen: CD4+ T cells sorted from blood. The source of these receptors is a woman between 18 and 30 years old in good health.

This clonotype has a count of ten or more. This sequence joins TRBV12-3 or TRBV12-4 and TRBJ1-5, with D uncertain. The CDR3 sequence is 13 residues long. Trimming pared 3 bases from V and 4 bases from J, leaving 7 bases between. The CDR3 loop reads CASSFWGNQPQHF. CDR3 DNA sequence: TGTGCCAGCAGTTTCTGGGGAAATCAGCCCCAGCATTTT.

This clonotype was counted between two and nine times. The chain uses TRBV19 and TRBJ2-1; TRBD1 might be the D (5 bases). This CDR3 spans 14 amino acids. Per the germline V gene, CDR1 is LNHDA and CDR2 is SQIVND (reference sequence). Trimming pared 1 base from V and 2 bases from J, leaving 6 bases between. The CDR3 sequence is CASSIGGAYNEQFF. CDR3 DNA sequence: TGTGCCAGTAGTATAGGGGGCGCCTACAATGAGCAGTTCTTC.

The chain combines TRBV2 with TRBJ2-3; D uncertain. The CDR3 totals 14 residues. Germline V CDR1 and CDR2: SNHLY, FYNNEI. Trimming took 2 bases from V and 3 from J, leaving 9 bases between them. Here the CDR3 DNA reads TGTGCCAGCAGTGAACCAGTTAGGACAGATACGCAGTATTTT. Amino acid sequence: CASSEPVRTDTQYF.

The chain joins TRBV5-1 to TRBJ1-1; D remains ambiguous. V lost 4 bases to trimming and J lost 1 base, with 26 bases between them. There are 19 residues in the CDR3. Germline values: CDR1 SGHRS, CDR2 YFSETQ. The CDR3 protein is CASSGRIAPGAEKNTEAFF. The CDR3 DNA reads TGCGCCAGCAGCGGGCGAATAGCCCCTGGTGCAGAGAAGAACACTGAAGCTTTCTTT.

This clonotype showed up many times. The rearrangement uses TRBV10-3 and TRBJ2-1; D remains unclear. The length of the CDR3 is 12 residues. The ends were cut back, 7 bases at V and 5 bases at J, with 9 bases in the middle. Looked up from germline, CDR1 is ENHRY and CDR2 is SYGVKD. This CDR3 reads CAINRGDNEQFF. In nucleotides, the CDR3 is TGTGCCATCAATCGAGGCGACAATGAGCAGTTCTTC.

The rearrangement joins TRBV7-2 to TRBJ2-7; possible D gene TRBD2, 6 bases. V lost 3 bases to trimming and J lost 0 bases, with 12 bases between them. This CDR3 region has 15 residues. CDR1 SGHTA and CDR2 FQGNSA come from the germline V gene. Here the CDR3 reads CASSLVADLSYEQYF. Here the CDR3 DNA reads TGTGCCAGCAGCTTGGTAGCGGACCTCTCCTACGAGCAGTACTTC.

J is TRBJ2-1 and V is TRBV20-1; a weak D match, TRBD1 (6 bases). The CDR3 runs to 11 residues. CDR1 DFQATT and CDR2 SNEGSKA come from the germline V gene (reference sequence). V lost 4 bases to trimming and J lost 9 bases, with 10 bases between them. CDR3 region: CSANTGSEQFF. CDR3 sequence (DNA): TGCAGTGCTAACACAGGGTCTGAGCAGTTCTTC.

This clonotype showed up many times. The chain combines TRBV5-1 with TRBJ1-6; TRBD1 is a possible D gene (5 bases). Trimming removed 0 bases from V and 4 bases from J, with 11 bases in between. The CDR3 is 16 amino acids. Germline CDR1 reads SGHRS; CDR2 reads YFSETQ. This chain's CDR3 is CASSLEQRTYNSPLHF. CDR3 bases: TGCGCCAGCAGCTTGGAACAGAGGACATATAATTCACCCCTCCACTTT.

About this clonotype itself: A much larger clone sits a single nucleotide away, making a read error possible. The chain employs TRBV10-2 and TRBJ2-1, with 8 positions matching TRBD1. The CDR3 has 15 amino acids. From germline, CDR1 is WSHSY and CDR2 SAAADI. The CDR3 bases are TGCTCCAGCAGAGGGACAGGTAGCTCCTACAATGAGCAGTTCTTC. It is translated as CSSRGTGSSYNEQFF.

This clonotype turned up a few times. The chain employs TRBV10-3 and TRBJ2-2, with TRBD2 as a possible D gene (5 bases). The CDR3 runs to 15 residues. Trimming left V 4 bases short and J 2 bases short, with 11 bases between. Germline V gene lookup returns CDR1 ENHRY and CDR2 SYGVKD. This chain's CDR3 is CAISGTGSNTGELFF. CDR3 DNA: TGTGCCATCAGTGGAACGGGATCCAACACCGGGGAGCTGTTTTTT.